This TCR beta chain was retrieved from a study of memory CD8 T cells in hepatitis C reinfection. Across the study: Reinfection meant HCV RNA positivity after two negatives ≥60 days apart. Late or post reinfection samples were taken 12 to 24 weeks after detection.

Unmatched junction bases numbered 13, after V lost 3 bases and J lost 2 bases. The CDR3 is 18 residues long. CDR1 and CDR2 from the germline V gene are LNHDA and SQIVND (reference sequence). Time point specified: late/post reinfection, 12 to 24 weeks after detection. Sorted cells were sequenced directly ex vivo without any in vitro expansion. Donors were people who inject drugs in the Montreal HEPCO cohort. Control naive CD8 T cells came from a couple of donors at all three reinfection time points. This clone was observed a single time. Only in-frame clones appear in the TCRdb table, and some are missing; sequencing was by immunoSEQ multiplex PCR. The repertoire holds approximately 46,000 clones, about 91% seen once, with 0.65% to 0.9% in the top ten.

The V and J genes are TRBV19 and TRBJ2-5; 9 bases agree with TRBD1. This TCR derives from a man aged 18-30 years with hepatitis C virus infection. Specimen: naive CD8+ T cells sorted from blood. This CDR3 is CASSIHLGQGRDQETQYF. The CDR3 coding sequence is TGTGCCAGTAGTATCCACCTCGGACAGGGGCGTGATCAAGAGACCCAGTACTTC.